This T cell receptor (beta chain) was documented in a study of pediatric ulcerative colitis. At the level of the study: Seven patients showed pancolitis and two showed left-sided colitis.

Ulcerative colitis patients received no immunosuppressive medication before the diagnostic colonoscopy. The blood sample was taken during the colonoscopy visit. The CDR3 has 15 residues. CDR1 and CDR2 (germline): SGDLS, YYNGEE. V lost 0 bases and J 2 bases, leaving 10 bases between the germline ends. Sequencing used immunoSEQ multiplex PCR; TCRdb keeps in-frame clones, though not all of them. The sample has approximately 60,000 clones; 80% to 90% are singletons. The TCR originated in a boy aged 5-17 years with severe ulcerative colitis. Material: blood. V is TRBV9 and J is TRBJ2-3; maybe TRBD1 (5 bases). The CDR3 region is CASSVGGATTDTQYF. For the CDR3, the DNA is TGTGCCAGCAGCGTAGGTGGGGCGACCACAGATACGCAGTATTTT.